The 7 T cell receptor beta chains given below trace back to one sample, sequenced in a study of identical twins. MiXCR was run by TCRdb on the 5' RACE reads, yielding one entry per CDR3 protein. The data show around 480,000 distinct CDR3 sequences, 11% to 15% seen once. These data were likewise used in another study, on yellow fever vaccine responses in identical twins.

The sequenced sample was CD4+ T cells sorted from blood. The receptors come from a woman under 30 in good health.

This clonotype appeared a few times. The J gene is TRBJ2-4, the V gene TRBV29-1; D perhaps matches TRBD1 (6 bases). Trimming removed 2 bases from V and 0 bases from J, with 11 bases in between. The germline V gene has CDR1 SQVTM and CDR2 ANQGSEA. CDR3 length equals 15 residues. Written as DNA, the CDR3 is TGCAGCGTTGAAACCCGGACAGTAGCCAAAAACATTCAGTACTTC. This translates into CSVETRTVAKNIQYF.

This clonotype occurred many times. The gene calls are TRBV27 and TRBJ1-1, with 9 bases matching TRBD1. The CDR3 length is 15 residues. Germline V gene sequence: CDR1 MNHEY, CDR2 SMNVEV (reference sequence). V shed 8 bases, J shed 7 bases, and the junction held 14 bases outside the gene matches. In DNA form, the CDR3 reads TGTGCCAGCTTCGGGACAGGGATGCGGAAAGGTGAAGCTTTCTTT. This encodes CASFGTGMRKGEAFF.

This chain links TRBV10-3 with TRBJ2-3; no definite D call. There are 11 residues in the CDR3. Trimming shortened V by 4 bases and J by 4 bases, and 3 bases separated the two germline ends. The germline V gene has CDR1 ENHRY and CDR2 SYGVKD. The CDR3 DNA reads TGTGCCATCAGTGCAGCAGATACGCAGTATTTT. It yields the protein CAISAADTQYF.

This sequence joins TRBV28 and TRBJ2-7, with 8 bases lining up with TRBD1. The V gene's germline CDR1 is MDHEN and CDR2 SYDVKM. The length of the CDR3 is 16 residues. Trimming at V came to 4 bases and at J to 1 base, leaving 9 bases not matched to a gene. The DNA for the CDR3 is TGTGCCAGCAGTTCCCGATGGACAGGGCAATCCTACGAGCAGTACTTC. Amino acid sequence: CASSSRWTGQSYEQYF.

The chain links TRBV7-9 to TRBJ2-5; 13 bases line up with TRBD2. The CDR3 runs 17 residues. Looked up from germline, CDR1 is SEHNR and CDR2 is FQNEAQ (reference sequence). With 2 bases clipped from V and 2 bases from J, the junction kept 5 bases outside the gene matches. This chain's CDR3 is CASSLPTSGGVQETQYF. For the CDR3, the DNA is TGTGCCAGCAGCTTACCCACTAGCGGGGGGGTTCAAGAGACCCAGTACTTC.

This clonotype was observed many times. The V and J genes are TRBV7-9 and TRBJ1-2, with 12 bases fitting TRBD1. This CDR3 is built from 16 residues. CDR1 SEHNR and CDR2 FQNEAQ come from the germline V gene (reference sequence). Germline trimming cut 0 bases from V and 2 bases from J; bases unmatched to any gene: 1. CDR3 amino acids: CASSLAGTGGNYGYTF. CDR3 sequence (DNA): TGTGCCAGCAGCTTAGCCGGGACAGGGGGCAACTATGGCTACACCTTC.

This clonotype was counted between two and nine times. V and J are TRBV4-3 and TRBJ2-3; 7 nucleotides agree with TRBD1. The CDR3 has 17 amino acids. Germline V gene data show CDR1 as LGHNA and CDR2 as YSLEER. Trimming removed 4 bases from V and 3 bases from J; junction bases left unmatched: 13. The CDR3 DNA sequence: TGCGCCAGCAGCCGGGAGACGACAGGGCCGGTTACAGATACGCAGTATTTT. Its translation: CASSRETTGPVTDTQYF.